This T cell receptor (beta chain) was captured in a study of T cells in Graves' hyperthyroidism and ophthalmopathy. This clonotype showed up many times. Among ophthalmopathy patients, the Clinical Activity Score reached at least 3, the NOSPECS grade reached at least 4, and duration remained under 3 months. The CDR3 length is 14 residues. The germline V gene has CDR1 MNHEY and CDR2 SVGAGI. The ends lost 7 bases at V and 2 bases at J; junction bases unmatched: 7. Researchers took RNA transcripts and amplified the TCR beta CDR3 regions from them. The HTBI primer set was used in a first-round RT-PCR of the TCR CDR3. Each CDR3 protein gets one entry after TCRdb re-called the multiplex PCR reads with MiXCR. The data hold 640,000 or so distinct CDR3 sequences, with about 15% observed a single time.

Sequencing was done on a sample of blood. The source is a woman between 40 and 55 years old with Graves' ophthalmopathy. The genes are TRBV6-5 and TRBJ2-7; 8 bases are a match to TRBD1. The CDR3 DNA follows: TGTGCCAGCATTTCCGACAGGGGAACCTACGAGCAGTACTTC. It is translated as CASISDRGTYEQYF.